This note documents a single TCR beta chain sequence. Its cognate antigen is unknown. These data come from a study of beta chain features in type 1 diabetes. It was via CD45RO/CCR7/CD25/CD127/CD95/CD27 that CD4+ naive, central memory, regulatory and stem cell-like memory cells were sorted. Investigators reverse transcribed all isolated RNA, so they sequenced expressed TCRB transcripts. TCRdb keeps only in-frame clones here, not all; method: immunoSEQ multiplex PCR. This sample has 500,000 to 800,000 clones, with 9.5% to 15% found just once. Germline values: CDR1 MRHNA, CDR2 SNTAGT. Trimming took off 0 bases at V and 10 bases at J, with 10 bases between the two ends. The CDR3 runs 14 residues. Findings and limits, study-wide: The naive, central memory and Treg TCRB repertoires of patients appeared to be more similar to one another than those of healthy donors. PCR might favor shorter templates, but any such skew would affect patients and controls equally. Within each of all four CD4+ subsets, Type 1 diabetes patients had TCRB CDR3s that were moderately but significantly shorter.

The sequence was obtained from a man aged 25-40 years with type 1 diabetes. The sequenced material came from naive CD4+ T cells from blood. The chain is built from TRBV6-4 and TRBJ1-6; a possible D gene is TRBD1 (5 bases). CDR3: CASSDSGEGSPLHF. CDR3 bases: TGTGCCAGCAGTGACTCAGGGGAAGGGTCACCCCTCCACTTT.